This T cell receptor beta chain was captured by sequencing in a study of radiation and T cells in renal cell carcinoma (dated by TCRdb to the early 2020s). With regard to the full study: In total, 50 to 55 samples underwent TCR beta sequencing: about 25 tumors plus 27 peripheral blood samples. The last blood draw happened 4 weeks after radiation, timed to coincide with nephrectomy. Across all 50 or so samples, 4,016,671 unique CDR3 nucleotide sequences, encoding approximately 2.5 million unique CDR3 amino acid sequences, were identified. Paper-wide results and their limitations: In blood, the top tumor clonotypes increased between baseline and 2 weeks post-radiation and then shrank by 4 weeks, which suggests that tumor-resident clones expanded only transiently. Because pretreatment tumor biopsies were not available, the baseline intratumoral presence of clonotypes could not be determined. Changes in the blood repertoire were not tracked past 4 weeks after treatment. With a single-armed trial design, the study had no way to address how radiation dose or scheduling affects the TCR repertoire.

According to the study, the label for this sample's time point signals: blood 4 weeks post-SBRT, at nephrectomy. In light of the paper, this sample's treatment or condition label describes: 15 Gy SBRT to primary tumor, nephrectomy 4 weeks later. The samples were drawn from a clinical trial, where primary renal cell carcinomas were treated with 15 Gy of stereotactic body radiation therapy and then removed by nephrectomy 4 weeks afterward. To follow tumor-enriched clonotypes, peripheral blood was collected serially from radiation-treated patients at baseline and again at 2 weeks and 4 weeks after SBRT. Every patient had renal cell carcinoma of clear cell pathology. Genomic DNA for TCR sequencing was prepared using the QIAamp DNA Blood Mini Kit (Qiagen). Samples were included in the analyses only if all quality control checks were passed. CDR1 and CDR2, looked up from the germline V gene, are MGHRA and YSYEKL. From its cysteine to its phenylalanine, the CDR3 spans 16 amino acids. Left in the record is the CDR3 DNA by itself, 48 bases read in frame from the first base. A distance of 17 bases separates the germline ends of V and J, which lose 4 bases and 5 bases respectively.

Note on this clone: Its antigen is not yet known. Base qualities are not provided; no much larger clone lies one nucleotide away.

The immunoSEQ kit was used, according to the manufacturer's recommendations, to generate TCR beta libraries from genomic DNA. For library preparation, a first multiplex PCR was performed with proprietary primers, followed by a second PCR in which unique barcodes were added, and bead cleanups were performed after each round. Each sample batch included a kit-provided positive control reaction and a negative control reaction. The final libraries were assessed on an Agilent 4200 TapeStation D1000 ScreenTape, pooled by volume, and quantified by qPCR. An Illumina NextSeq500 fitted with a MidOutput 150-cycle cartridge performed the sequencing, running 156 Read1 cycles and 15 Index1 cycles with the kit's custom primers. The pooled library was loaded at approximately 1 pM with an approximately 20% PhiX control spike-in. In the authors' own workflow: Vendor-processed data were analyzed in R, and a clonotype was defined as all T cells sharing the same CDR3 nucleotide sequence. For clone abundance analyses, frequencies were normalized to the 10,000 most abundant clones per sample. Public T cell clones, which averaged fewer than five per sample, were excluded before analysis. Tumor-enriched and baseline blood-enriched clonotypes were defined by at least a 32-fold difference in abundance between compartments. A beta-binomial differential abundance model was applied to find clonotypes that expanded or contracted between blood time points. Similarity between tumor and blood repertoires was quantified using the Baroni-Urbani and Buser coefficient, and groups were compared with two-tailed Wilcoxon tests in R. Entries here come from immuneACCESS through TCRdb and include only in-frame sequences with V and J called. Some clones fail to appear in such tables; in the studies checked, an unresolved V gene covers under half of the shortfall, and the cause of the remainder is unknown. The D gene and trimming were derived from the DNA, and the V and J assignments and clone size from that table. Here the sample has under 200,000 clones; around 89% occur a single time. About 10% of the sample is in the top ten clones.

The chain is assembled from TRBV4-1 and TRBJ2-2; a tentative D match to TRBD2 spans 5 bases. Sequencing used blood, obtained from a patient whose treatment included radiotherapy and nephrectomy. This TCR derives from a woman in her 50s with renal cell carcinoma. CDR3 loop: CASSLARGFGTGELFF. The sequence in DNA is TGCGCCAGCAGCCTTGCGCGAGGGTTCGGAACCGGGGAGCTGTTTTTT.